Listed below are T cell receptor beta chains from one sample, sequenced in a study of blood T cell repertoires in COVID-19. Profiling relied on immunoSEQ multiplex PCR, and the TCRdb table lists in-frame clones only, not all of them. The table records approximately 28,000 clones, approximately 88% of them present only once. Sequencing was done on a sample of peripheral blood. The receptors originated from a human donor in a cohort sampled during active COVID-19. Both conserved end residues are part of each CDR3. The D gene is left open where the match is weak. Clone sizes are given selectively: once, few, many, or a class where the clone is expanded.

clone size: -; V gene: TRBV3-1/TRBV3-2; D gene: TRBD1; J gene: TRBJ2-7; CDR3 protein: CASSQDRASYEQYF; CDR3 DNA: TGTGCCAGCAGCCAGGACAGGGCATCCTACGAGCAGTACTTC
clone size: -; V gene: TRBV6-5; D gene: TRBD1; J gene: TRBJ1-2; CDR3 protein: CASSSPGQTVYGYTF; CDR3 DNA: TGTGCCAGCAGTTCCCCGGGACAGACGGTCTATGGCTACACCTTC
clone size: -; V gene: TRBV28; D gene: -; J gene: TRBJ2-5; CDR3 protein: CASLGHQMYF; CDR3 DNA: TGTGCCAGCCTGGGACACCAGATGTACTTC
clone size: -; V gene: TRBV4-1; D gene: -; J gene: TRBJ2-5; CDR3 protein: CASSQPPQQSIQETQYF; CDR3 DNA: TGCGCCAGCAGCCAACCCCCCCAACAGAGTATCCAAGAGACCCAGTACTTC
clone size: -; V gene: TRBV7-3; D gene: TRBD2; J gene: TRBJ2-3; CDR3 protein: CASSLKVAGGSALRTDTQYF; CDR3 DNA: TGTGCCAGCAGCTTAAAGGTAGCGGGGGGGAGTGCCCTCCGCACAGATACGCAGTATTTT
clone size: -; V gene: TRBV27; D gene: TRBD1; J gene: TRBJ2-7; CDR3 protein: CASSPGGSYEQYF; CDR3 DNA: TGTGCCAGCAGTCCAGGGGGCTCCTACGAGCAGTACTTC
clone size: -; V gene: TRBV2; D gene: TRBD2; J gene: TRBJ2-1; CDR3 protein: CAREGRERGGYNEQFF; CDR3 DNA: TGTGCCCGGGAGGGGAGGGAGCGGGGGGGCTACAATGAGCAGTTCTTC
clone size: few; V gene: TRBV20-1; D gene: -; J gene: TRBJ2-7; CDR3 protein: CSARGSYEQYF; CDR3 DNA: TGCAGTGCCCGCGGCTCCTACGAGCAGTACTTC
clone size: -; V gene: TRBV6-1; D gene: -; J gene: TRBJ1-4; CDR3 protein: CASSERWTATNEKLFF; CDR3 DNA: TGTGCCAGCAGTGAGCGCTGGACAGCAACTAATGAAAAACTGTTTTTT
clone size: -; V gene: TRBV6-6; D gene: -; J gene: TRBJ2-3; CDR3 protein: CASSSDEGGGTDTQYF; CDR3 DNA: TGTGCCAGCAGCTCCGACGAAGGGGGGGGCACAGATACGCAGTATTTT
clone size: -; V gene: TRBV13; D gene: TRBD2; J gene: TRBJ2-3; CDR3 protein: CASTGGEPTDTQYF; CDR3 DNA: TGTGCCAGCACCGGGGGGGAGCCCACAGATACGCAGTATTTT
clone size: -; V gene: TRBV28; D gene: TRBD2; J gene: TRBJ2-1; CDR3 protein: CASSHGGASYNEQFF; CDR3 DNA: TGTGCCAGCAGCCACGGGGGGGCCTCCTACAATGAGCAGTTCTTC
clone size: -; V gene: TRBV6-1; D gene: TRBD2; J gene: TRBJ2-1; CDR3 protein: CASSDLGLALNEQFF; CDR3 DNA: TGTGCCAGCAGTGACCTGGGACTAGCCCTCAATGAGCAGTTCTTC
clone size: -; V gene: TRBV6-5; D gene: -; J gene: TRBJ1-6; CDR3 protein: CASRDGTYNSPLHF; CDR3 DNA: TGTGCCAGCAGAGACGGGACATATAATTCACCCCTCCACTTT